This TCR beta chain was recorded in a study of blood T cells in healthy people across ages. Deletions cut 3 bases from V and 0 bases from J, with 12 bases between. Germline V gene lookup returns CDR1 DFQATT and CDR2 SNEGSKA (reference sequence). The CDR3 is made up of 15 amino acids. The authors ran a second PCR of roughly 7 to 11 cycles using a sample-barcoded 5' primer and a J-beta primer mix. A single record per CDR3 protein comes from TCRdb applying MiXCR to the 5' RACE reads. The table includes roughly 1,100,000 distinct CDR3 sequences, 20% to 25% detected once. The sample was also reused in another study, on T cells of mothers and their children.

The V call is TRBV20-1, the J call TRBJ2-1; no definite D call. Material: blood. The clonotype comes from a girl aged 2-10 years in good health. The DNA for the CDR3 is TGCAGTGCTAGTAGCATACCCAGCTCCTACAATGAGCAGTTCTTC. Protein product: CSASSIPSSYNEQFF.